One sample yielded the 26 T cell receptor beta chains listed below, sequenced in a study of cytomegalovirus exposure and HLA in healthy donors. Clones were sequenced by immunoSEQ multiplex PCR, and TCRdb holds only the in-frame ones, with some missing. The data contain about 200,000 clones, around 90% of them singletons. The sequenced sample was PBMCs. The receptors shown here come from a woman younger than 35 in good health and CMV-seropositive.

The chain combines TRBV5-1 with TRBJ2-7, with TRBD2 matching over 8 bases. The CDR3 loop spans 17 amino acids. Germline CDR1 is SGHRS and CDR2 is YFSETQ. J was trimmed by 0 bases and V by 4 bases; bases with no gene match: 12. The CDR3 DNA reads TGCGCCAGCAGCCATGGACCGGGACTAGACCTCTCCTACGAGCAGTACTTC. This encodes CASSHGPGLDLSYEQYF.

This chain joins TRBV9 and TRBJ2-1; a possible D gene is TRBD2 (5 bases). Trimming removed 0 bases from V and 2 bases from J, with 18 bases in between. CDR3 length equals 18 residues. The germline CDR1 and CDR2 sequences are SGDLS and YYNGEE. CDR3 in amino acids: CASSVASQVSSPYNEQFF. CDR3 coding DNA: TGTGCCAGCAGCGTAGCTAGCCAAGTTAGCTCTCCCTACAATGAGCAGTTCTTC.

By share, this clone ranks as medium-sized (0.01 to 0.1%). The CDR3 loop reads CASGVPGQGPYEQYF. CDR3 nucleotide sequence: TGTGCTAGTGGTGTCCCGGGACAGGGGCCTTACGAGCAGTACTTC. The chain couples TRBV12-5 to TRBJ2-7; 10 bases agree with TRBD1. The V segment lost 5 bases and the J segment 4 bases; nucleotides outside the gene matches: 8. The germline V gene encodes CDR1 LGHNT and CDR2 FRNRAP. CDR3 size: 15 residues.

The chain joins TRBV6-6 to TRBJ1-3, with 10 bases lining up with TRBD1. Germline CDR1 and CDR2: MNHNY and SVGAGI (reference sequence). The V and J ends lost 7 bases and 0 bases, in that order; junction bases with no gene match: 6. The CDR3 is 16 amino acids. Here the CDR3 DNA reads TGTGCCAGCACTAGAGGGACAGGGGTCTCTGGAAACACCATATATTTT. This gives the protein CASTRGTGVSGNTIYF.

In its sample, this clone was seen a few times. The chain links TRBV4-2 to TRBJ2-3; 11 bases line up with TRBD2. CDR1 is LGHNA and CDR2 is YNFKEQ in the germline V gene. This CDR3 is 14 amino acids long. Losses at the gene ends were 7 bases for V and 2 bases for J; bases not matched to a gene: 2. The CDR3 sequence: CASTLAGVTDTQYF. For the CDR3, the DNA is TGTGCCAGCACACTAGCGGGAGTCACAGATACGCAGTATTTT.

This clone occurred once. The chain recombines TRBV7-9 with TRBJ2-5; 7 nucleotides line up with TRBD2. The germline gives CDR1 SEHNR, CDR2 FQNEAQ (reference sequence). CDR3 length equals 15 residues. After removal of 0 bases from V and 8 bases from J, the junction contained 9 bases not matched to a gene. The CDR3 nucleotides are TGTGCCAGCAGCTTAGCGCCAGCGGGGACGTATACCCAGTACTTC. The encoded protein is CASSLAPAGTYTQYF.

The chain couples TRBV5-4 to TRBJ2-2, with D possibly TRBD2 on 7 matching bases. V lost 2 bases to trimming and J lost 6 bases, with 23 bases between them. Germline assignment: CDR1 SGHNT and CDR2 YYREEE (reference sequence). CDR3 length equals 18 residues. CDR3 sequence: CASSFRGRGGFSAGELFF. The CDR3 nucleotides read TGTGCCAGCAGCTTTCGCGGGAGAGGGGGGTTTTCAGCCGGGGAGCTGTTTTTT.

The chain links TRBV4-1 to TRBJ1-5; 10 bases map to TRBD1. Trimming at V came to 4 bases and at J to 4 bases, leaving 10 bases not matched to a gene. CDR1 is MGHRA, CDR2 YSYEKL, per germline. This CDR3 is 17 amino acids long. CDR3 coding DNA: TGCGCCAGCAGCCGAGTGGGACAGGGGCCATCTAATCAGCCCCAGCATTTT. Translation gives CASSRVGQGPSNQPQHF.

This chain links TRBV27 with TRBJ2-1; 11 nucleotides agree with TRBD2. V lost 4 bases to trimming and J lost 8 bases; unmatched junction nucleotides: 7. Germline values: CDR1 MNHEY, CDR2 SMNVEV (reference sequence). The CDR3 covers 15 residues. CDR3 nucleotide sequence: TGTGCCAGCAGTTATATAGCGGGAGGGCCGTATGAGCAGTTCTTC. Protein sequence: CASSYIAGGPYEQFF.

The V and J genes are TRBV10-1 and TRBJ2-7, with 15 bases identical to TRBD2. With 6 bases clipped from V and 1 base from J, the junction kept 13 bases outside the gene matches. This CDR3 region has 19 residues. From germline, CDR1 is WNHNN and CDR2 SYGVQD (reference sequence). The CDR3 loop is CASSWTSGRVREESYEQYF. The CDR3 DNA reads TGCGCCAGCAGCTGGACTAGCGGGAGGGTAAGGGAGGAATCCTACGAGCAGTACTTC.

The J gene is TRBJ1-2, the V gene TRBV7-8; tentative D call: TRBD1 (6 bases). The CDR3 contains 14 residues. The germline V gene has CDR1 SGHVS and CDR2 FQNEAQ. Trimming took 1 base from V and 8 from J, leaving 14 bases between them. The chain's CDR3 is CASSLEVGAQGYTF. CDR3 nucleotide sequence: TGTGCCAGCAGCTTAGAGGTGGGGGCGCAAGGCTACACCTTC.

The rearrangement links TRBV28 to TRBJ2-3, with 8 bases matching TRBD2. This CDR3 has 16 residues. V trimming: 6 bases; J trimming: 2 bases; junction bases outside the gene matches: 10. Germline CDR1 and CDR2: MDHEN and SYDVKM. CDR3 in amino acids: CASSPTSGRITDTQYF. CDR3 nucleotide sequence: TGTGCCAGCAGCCCTACCAGCGGGAGAATCACAGATACGCAGTATTTT.

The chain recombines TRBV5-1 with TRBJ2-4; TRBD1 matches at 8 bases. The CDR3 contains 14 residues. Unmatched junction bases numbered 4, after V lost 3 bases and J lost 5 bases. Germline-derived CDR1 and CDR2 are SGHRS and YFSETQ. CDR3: CASSSQGAQNIQYF. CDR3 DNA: TGCGCCAGCAGCTCTCAGGGGGCGCAAAACATTCAGTACTTC.

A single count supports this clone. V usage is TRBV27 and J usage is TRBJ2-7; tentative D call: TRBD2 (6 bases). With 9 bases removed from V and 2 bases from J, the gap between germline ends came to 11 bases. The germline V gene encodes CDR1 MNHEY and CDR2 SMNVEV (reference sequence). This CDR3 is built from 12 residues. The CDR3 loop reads CASTGRTYEQYF. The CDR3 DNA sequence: TGTGCCAGTACCGGGAGAACCTACGAGCAGTACTTC.

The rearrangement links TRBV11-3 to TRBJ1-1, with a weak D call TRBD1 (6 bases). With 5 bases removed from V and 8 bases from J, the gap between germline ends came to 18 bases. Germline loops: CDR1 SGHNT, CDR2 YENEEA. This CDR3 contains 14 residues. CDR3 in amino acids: CASSPRGGAQEAFF. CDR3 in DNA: TGTGCCAGCAGCCCGAGGGGGGGGGCGCAAGAAGCTTTCTTT.

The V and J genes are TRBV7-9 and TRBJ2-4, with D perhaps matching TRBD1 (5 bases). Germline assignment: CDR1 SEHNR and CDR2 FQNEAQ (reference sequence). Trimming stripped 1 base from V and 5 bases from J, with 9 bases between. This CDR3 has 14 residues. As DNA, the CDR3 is TGTGCCAGCAGCTTAGGTGGCAGGGAAAACATTCAGTACTTC. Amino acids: CASSLGGRENIQYF.

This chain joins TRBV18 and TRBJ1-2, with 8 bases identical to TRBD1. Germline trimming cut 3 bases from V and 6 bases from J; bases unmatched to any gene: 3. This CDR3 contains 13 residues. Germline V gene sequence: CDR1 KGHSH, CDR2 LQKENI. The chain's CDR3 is CASSPGQDNGYTF. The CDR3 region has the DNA TGTGCCAGCTCACCGGGACAGGACAATGGCTACACCTTC.

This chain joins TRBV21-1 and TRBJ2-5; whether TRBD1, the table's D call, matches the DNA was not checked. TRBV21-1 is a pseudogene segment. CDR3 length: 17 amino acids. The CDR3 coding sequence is TGTGCCAGCAGCAAAGCTTCTACCTGGACAGGGCAAGAGACCCAGTACTTC. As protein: CASSKASTWTGQETQYF.

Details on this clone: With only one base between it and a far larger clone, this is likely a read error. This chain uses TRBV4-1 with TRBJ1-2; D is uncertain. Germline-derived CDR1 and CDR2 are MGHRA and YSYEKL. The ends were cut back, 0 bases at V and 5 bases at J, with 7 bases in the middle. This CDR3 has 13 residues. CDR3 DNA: TGCGCCAGCAGCCAAGATGGAGGGTATGGCTACACCTTC. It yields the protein CASSQDGGYGYTF.

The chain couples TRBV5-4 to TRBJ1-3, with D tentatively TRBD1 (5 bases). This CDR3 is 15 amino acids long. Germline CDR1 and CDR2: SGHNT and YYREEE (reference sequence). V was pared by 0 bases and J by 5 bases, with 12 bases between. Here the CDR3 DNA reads TGTGCCAGCAGCTTGGAGCCAGGGTACAGAAACACCATATATTTT. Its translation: CASSLEPGYRNTIYF.

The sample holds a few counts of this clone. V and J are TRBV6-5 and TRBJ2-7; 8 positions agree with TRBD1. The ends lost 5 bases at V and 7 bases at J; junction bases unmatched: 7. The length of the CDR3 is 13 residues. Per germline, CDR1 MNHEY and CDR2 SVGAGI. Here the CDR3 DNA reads TGTGCCAGCAGTAGGACAGGGCCGGGGGAGCAGTACTTC. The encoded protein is CASSRTGPGEQYF.

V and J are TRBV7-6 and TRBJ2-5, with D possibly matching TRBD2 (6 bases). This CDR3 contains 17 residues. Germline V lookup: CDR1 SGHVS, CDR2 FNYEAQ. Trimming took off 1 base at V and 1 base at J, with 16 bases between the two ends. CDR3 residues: CASSLVSGGTIQETQYF. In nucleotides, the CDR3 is TGTGCCAGCAGCTTAGTCTCGGGCGGGACCATCCAAGAGACCCAGTACTTC.

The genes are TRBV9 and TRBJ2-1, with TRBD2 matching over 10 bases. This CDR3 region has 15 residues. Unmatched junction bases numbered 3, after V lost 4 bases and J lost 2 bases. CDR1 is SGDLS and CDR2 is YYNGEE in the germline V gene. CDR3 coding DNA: TGTGCCAGCAGCTCGAGCGGGGGGGCCTACAATGAGCAGTTCTTC. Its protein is CASSSSGGAYNEQFF.

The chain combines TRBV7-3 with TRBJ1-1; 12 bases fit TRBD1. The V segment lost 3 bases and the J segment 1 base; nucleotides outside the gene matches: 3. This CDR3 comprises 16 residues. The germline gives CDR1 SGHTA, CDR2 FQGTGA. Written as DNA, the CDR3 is TGTGCCAGCAGCTTTGGGACAGGGGGCCGGAACACTGAAGCTTTCTTT. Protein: CASSFGTGGRNTEAFF.

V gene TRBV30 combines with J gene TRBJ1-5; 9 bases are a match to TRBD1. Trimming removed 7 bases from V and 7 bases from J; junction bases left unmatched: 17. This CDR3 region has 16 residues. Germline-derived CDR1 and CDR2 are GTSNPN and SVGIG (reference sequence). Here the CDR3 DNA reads TGTGCCTCAACCCAACGGCCGGGACAGGGTATGCAGCCCCAGCATTTT. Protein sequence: CASTQRPGQGMQPQHF.

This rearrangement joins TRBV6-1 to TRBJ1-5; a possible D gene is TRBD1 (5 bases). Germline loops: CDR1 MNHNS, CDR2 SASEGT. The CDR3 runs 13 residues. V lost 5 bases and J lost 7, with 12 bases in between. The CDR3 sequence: CASSPQGGQPQHF. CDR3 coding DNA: TGTGCCAGCAGTCCCCAGGGTGGGCAGCCCCAGCATTTT.